The TCR beta chain described here comes from a study of blood T cell repertoires in COVID-19. Study-wide context: T cells, B-cell-depleted T cells, or PBMCs provided the cDNA or gDNA that served as material.

Authors' methods: Nucleated cell number was recorded as an estimate derived from reference gene primer amplification. Using immunoSEQ multiplex PCR, the repertoire was profiled, and TCRdb retains in-frame clones only, with some absent. V and J calls and clone size follow that table, whereas D and trimming were derived from the DNA. The sample has about 200,000 clones; around 81% are singletons. The V gene's germline CDR1 is SNHLY and CDR2 FYNNEI. V was clipped by 2 bases and J by 10 bases; unmatched bases: 3. This CDR3 region has 12 residues. Input material: PBMCs or T cells enriched from blood (not recorded which). V is TRBV2 and J is TRBJ1-1; 8 nucleotides agree with TRBD1. The origin of this receptor is a man aged 40-50 years who had recovered from COVID-19. The CDR3 bases are TGTGCCAGCAGTGAACAGGGGGCCCGAGCTTTCTTT. It yields the protein CASSEQGARAFF.